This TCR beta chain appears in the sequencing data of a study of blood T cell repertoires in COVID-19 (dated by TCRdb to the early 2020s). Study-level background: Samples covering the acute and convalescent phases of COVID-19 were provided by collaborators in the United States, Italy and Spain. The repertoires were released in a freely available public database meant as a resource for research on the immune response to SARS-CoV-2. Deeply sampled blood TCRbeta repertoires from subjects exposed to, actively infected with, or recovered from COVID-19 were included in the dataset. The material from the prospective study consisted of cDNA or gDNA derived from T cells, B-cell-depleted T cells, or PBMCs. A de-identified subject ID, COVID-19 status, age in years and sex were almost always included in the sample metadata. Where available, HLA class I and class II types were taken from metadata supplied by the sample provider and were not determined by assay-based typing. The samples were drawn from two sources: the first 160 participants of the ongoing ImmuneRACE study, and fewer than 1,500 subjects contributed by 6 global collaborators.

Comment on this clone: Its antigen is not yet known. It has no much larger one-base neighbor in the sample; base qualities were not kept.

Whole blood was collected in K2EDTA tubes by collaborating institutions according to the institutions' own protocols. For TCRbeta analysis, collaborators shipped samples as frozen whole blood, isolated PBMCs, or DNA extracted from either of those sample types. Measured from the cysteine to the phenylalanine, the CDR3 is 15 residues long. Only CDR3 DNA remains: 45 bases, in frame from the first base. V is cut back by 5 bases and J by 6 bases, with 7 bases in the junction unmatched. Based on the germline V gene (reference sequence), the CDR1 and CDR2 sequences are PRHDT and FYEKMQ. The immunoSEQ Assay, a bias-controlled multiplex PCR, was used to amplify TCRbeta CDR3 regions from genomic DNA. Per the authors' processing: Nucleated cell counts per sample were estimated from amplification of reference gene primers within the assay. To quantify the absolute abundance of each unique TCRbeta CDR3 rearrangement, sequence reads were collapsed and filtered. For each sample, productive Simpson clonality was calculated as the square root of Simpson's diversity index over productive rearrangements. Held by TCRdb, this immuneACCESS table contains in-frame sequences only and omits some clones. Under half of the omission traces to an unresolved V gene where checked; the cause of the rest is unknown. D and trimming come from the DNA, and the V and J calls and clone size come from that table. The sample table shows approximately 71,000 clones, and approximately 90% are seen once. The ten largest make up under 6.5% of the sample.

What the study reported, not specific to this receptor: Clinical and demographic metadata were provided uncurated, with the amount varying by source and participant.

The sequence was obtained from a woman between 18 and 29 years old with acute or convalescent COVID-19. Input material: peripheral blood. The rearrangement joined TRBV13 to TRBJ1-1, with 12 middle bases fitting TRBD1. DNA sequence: TGTGCCAGCAGCGCATCCGGGACAGGGGGCCCTGAAGCTTTCTTT. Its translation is CASSASGTGGPEAFF.